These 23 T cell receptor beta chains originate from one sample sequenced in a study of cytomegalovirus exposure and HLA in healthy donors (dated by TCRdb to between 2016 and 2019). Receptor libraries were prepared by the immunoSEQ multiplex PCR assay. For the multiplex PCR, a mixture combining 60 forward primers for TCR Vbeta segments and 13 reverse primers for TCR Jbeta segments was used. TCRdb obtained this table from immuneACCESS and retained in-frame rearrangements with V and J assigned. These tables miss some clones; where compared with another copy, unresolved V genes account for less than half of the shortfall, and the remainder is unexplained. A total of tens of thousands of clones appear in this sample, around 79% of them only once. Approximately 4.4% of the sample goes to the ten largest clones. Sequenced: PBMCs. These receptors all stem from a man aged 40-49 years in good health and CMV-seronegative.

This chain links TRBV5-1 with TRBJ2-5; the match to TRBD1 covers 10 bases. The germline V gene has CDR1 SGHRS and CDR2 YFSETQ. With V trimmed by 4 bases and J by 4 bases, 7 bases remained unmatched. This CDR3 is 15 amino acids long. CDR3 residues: CASSPRTGGAETQYF. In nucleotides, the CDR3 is TGCGCCAGCAGCCCCCGGACAGGGGGGGCAGAGACCCAGTACTTC.

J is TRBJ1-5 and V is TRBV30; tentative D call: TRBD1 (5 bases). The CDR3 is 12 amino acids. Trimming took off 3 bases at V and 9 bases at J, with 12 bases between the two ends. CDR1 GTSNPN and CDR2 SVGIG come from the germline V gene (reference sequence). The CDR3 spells CAWRRSQGPQHF. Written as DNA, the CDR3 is TGTGCCTGGAGGCGTAGTCAGGGGCCCCAGCATTTT.

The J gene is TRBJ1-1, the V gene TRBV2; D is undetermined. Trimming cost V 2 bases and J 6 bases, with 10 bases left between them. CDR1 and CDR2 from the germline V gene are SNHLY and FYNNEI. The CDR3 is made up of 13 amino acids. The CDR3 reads CASSESGVSEAFF. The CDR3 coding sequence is TGTGCCAGCAGTGAAAGCGGGGTTTCTGAAGCTTTCTTT.

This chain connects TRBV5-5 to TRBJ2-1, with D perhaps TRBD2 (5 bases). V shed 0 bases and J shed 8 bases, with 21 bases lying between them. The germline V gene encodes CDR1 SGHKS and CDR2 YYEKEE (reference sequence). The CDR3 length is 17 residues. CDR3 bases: TGTGCCAGCAGCTTGGACATGGGGAGTTTTTTACCCCATGAGCAGTTCTTC. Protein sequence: CASSLDMGSFLPHEQFF.

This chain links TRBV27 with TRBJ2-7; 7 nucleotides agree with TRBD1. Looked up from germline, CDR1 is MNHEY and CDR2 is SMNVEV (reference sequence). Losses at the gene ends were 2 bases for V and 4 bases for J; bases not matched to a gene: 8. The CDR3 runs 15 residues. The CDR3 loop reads CASSLGRQGSYEQYF. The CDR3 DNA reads TGTGCCAGCAGTTTAGGGAGACAGGGCTCATACGAGCAGTACTTC.

CDR3 nucleotide sequence: TGTGCCTGGAGTGTCGGGACAGGACGCTCCTACGAGCAGTACTTC. Translating gives CAWSVGTGRSYEQYF. V and J are TRBV30 and TRBJ2-7, with 8 bases that match TRBD1. The CDR3 runs 15 residues. Unmatched junction bases numbered 4, after V lost 0 bases and J lost 0 bases. Germline V gene sequence: CDR1 GTSNPN, CDR2 SVGIG (reference sequence). Full variable domain (remainder filled in from reference TRBV30 and TRBJ2-7): SQTIHQWPATLVQPVGSPLSLECTVEGTSNPNLYWYRQAAGRGLQLLFYSVGIGQISSEVPQNLSASRPQDRQFILSSKKLLLSDSGFYLCAWSVGTGRSYEQYFGPGTRLTVT.

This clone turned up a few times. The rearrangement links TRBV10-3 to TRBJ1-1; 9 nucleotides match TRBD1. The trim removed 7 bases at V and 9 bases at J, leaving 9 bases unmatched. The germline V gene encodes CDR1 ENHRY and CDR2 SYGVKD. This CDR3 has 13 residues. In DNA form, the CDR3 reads TGTGCCATCACCCCGGGACAGGGACGTCAAGCTTTCTTT. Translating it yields CAITPGQGRQAFF.

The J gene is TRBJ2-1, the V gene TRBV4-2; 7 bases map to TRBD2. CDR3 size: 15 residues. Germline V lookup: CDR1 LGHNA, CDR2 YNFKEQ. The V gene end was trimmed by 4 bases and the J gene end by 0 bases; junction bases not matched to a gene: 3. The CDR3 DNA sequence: TGTGCCAGCAGCCTAAGCGGGAACTCCTACAATGAGCAGTTCTTC. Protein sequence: CASSLSGNSYNEQFF.

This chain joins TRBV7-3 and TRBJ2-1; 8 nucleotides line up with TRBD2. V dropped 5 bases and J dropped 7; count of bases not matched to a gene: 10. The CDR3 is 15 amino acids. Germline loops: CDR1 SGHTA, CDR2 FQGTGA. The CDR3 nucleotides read TGTGCCAGCAGCCCCGATGGCGGGAGGATGAATGAGCAGTTCTTC. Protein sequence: CASSPDGGRMNEQFF.

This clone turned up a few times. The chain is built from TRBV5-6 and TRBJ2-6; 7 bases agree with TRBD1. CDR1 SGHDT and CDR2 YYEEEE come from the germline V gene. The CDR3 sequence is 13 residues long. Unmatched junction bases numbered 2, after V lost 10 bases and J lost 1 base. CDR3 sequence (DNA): TGTGCCGGACAGGTTTCTGGGGCCAACGTCCTGACTTTC. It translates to CAGQVSGANVLTF.

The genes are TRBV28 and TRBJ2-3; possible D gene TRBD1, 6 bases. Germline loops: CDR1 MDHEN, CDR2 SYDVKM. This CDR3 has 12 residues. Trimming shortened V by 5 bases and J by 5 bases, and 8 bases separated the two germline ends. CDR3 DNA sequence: TGTGCCAGCAGTAAACAGGGAGATACGCAGTATTTT. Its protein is CASSKQGDTQYF.

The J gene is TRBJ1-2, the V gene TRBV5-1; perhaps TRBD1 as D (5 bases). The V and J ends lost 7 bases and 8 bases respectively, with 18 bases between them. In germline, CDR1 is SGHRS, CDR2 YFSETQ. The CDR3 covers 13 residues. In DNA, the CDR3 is TGCGCCAGCGCCCTTGTCCGGGGGAACGGCTACACCTTC. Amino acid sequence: CASALVRGNGYTF.

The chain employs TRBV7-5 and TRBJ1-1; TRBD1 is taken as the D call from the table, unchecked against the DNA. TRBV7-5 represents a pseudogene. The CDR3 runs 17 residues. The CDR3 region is CARSLPRDRGENGEAFF. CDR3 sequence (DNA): TGTGCCAGAAGCCTCCCGAGGGACAGGGGGGAAAATGGTGAAGCTTTCTTT.

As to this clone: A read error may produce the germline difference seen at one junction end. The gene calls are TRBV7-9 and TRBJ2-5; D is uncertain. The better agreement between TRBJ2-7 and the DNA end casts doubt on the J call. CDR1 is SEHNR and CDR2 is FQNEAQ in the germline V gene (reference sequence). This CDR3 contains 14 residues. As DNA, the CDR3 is TGTGCCAGCAGCTTAGACCGGGTCTCCCACGAGCAGTACTTC. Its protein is CASSLDRVSHEQYF.

CDR3: CASSLGGPLFF. The CDR3 bases are TGTGCCAGCAGCTTAGGTGGGCCGCTGTTTTTT. V is TRBV7-3 and J is TRBJ2-2; D gene ambiguous. CDR3 length: 11 residues. Between the trimmed V and J ends, which lost 2 bases and 13 bases, there was a span of 8 bases. The V gene's germline CDR1 is SGHTA and CDR2 FQGTGA.

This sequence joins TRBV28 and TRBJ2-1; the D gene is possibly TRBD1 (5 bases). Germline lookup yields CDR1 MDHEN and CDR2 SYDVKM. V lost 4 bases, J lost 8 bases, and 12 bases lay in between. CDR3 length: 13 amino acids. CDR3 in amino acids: CASSSAGKYEQFF. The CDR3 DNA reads TGTGCCAGCAGTTCTGCAGGGAAATATGAGCAGTTCTTC.

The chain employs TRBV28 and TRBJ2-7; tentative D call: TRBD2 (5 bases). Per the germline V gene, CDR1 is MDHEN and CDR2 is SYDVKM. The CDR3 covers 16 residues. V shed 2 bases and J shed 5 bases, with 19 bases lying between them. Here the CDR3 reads CASSLGSGVAINEQYF. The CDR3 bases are TGTGCCAGCAGTTTAGGTTCCGGGGTGGCAATCAACGAGCAGTACTTC.

The CDR3 nucleotides read TGTGCCAGCAGCGTATCTTCGGAGGGGAACACTGAAGCTTTCTTT. This encodes CASSVSSEGNTEAFF. The genes are TRBV9 and TRBJ1-1; D remains unclear. The V gene lost 1 base and the J gene lost 1 base, with 11 bases spanning the gap. The CDR3 extends over 15 amino acids. Germline V gene sequence: CDR1 SGDLS, CDR2 YYNGEE.

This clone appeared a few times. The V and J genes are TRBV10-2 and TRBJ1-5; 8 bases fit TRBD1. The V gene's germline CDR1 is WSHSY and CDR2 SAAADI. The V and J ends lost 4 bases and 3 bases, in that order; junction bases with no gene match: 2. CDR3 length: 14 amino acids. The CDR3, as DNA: TGCGCCAGCAGTGGACAGGGGTTCAATCAGCCCCAGCATTTT. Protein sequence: CASSGQGFNQPQHF.

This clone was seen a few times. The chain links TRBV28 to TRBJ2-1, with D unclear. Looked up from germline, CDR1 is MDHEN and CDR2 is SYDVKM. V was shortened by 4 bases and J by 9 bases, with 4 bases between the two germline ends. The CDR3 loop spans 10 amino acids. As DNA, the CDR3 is TGTGCCAGCAGTTCGGGTGAGCAGTTCTTC. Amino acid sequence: CASSSGEQFF.

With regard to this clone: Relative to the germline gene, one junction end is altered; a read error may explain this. The CDR3 region is CASSLDPVGEQFF. Written as DNA, the CDR3 is TGTGCTAGCAGCCTAGATCCGGTTGGTGAGCAGTTCTTC. The chain carries TRBV7-7 and TRBJ2-1; no definite D call. Germline loops: CDR1 SSHAT, CDR2 FNYEAQ (reference sequence). This CDR3 is 13 amino acids long.

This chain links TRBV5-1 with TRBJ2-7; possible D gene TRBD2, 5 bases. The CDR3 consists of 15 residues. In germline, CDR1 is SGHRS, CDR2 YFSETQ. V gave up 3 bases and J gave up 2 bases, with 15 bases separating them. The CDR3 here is CASSSRSSEAYEQYF. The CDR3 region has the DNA TGCGCCAGCAGCTCTAGGTCATCGGAGGCCTACGAGCAGTACTTC. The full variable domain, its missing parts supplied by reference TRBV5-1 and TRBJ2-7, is KAGVTQTPRYLIKTRGQQVTLSCSPISGHRSVSWYQQTPGQGLQFLFEYFSETQRNKGNFPGRFSGRQFSNSRSEMNVSTLELGDSALYLCASSSRSSEAYEQYFGPGTRLTVT.

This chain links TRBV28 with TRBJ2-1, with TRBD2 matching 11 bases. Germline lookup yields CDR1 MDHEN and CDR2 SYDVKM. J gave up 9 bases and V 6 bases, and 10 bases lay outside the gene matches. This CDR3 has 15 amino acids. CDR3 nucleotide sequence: TGTGCCAGCAGCATAGCGGGAGGGCTGCCTGGTGAGCAGTTCTTC. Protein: CASSIAGGLPGEQFF.